This T cell receptor beta chain is drawn from a study of cytomegalovirus exposure and HLA in healthy donors. A note on this clone: Its antigen is not identified.

Sequencing was performed with immunoSEQ multiplex PCR; in TCRdb, only in-frame clones are kept and a portion is missing. The data contain fewer than 90,000 clones, approximately 94% of them singletons. CDR3 size: 15 residues. The ends lost 1 base at V and 2 bases at J; junction bases unmatched: 1. CDR1 and CDR2 from the germline V gene are MNHEY and SVGAGI. Overall study findings and caveats: Most TCR sequences proved rare, with some public TCRs found in many donors.

This sequence joins TRBV6-5 and TRBJ2-5; TRBD1 matches 10 bases. Sequenced input: PBMCs. This TCR came from a woman aged 18-29 years in good health and CMV-seropositive. The CDR3, as DNA: TGTGCCAGCAGTTACTTGGGACAGGGGCAAGAGACCCAGTACTTC. Protein sequence: CASSYLGQGQETQYF.